The 28 T cell receptor beta chains below come from one sample, sequenced in a study of post-analysis software for immune sequencing data. Study-level results: Patients had higher frequencies than controls of five TRBV segments, including TRBV5-6, TRBV5-1 and TRBV20-1.

Unique molecular identifiers featured in each of the TCR beta cDNA libraries. TCRdb passed the PCR reads through MiXCR, listing each CDR3 protein once. The profile shows roughly 730,000 distinct CDR3 sequences, less than 35% of them singletons. Their specific antigens are unknown. The sequenced sample was blood. The receptors were gathered from a girl aged 5-17 years with multiple sclerosis.

Ten or more counts support this clonotype. The genes are TRBV20-1 and TRBJ2-5; TRBD1 might be the D (5 bases). Trimming removed 3 bases from V and 4 bases from J, with 9 bases in between. Germline CDR1 is DFQATT and CDR2 is SNEGSKA (reference sequence). The CDR3 has 12 residues. CDR3 in DNA: TGCAGTGCTAGGGGGCCGGGAGAGACCCAGTACTTC. This sequence encodes CSARGPGETQYF.

The V gene is TRBV20-1, the J gene TRBJ2-1; tentatively, D is TRBD1 or TRBD2 (5 bases each). The CDR3 runs to 15 residues. Germline V CDR1 and CDR2: DFQATT, SNEGSKA (reference sequence). The V gene lost 5 bases and the J gene lost 6 bases, with 20 bases spanning the gap. CDR3 in amino acids: CSAPTGNKGVNEQFF. In nucleotides, the CDR3 is TGCAGTGCTCCCACCGGGAATAAAGGGGTCAATGAGCAGTTCTTC.

Here the CDR3 DNA reads TGTGCCAGCAGCCAAGATTTGACGGGACTGAGCAATCAGCCCCAGCATTTT. Translated: CASSQDLTGLSNQPQHF. V and J are TRBV3-1 and TRBJ1-5; tentative D call: TRBD1 (5 bases). The length of the CDR3 is 17 residues. Germline-derived CDR1 and CDR2 are LGHDT and YNNKEL (reference sequence). V gave up 0 bases and J gave up 1 base, with 13 bases separating them.

There are a few counts of this clonotype. V is TRBV29-1 and J is TRBJ1-2; the D gene is possibly TRBD1 (5 bases). Germline V gives CDR1 SQVTM, CDR2 ANQGSEA. There are 12 residues in the CDR3. V was pared by 7 bases and J by 5 bases, with 14 bases between. Here the CDR3 DNA reads TGCAGCGCCTGGGACGGGATATATGGCTACACCTTC. Protein product: CSAWDGIYGYTF.

This clonotype was seen a few times. The V gene is TRBV6-2 or TRBV6-3, the J gene TRBJ2-3; D gene unclear. The germline V gene has CDR1 MNHEY and CDR2 SVGEGT. The CDR3 runs to 16 residues. The V gene lost 8 bases and the J gene lost 0 bases, with 18 bases spanning the gap. For the CDR3, the DNA is TGTGCCAGCTCCGACCCCTCGGAGCTCAGCACAGATACGCAGTATTTT. Its protein product is CASSDPSELSTDTQYF.

This clonotype was seen a handful of times. V gene TRBV5-1 combines with J gene TRBJ2-5; 9 nucleotides match TRBD2. In germline, CDR1 is SGHRS, CDR2 YFSETQ. V trimming: 1 base; J trimming: 0 bases; junction bases outside the gene matches: 4. The CDR3 loop spans 16 amino acids. This CDR3 reads CASSLTPSGDQETQYF. The CDR3 bases are TGCGCCAGCAGCTTGACCCCTAGCGGGGACCAAGAGACCCAGTACTTC.

This clonotype has just a few counts. The rearrangement joins TRBV20-1 to TRBJ2-7, with no clear D. This CDR3 region has 11 residues. Per germline, CDR1 DFQATT and CDR2 SNEGSKA (reference sequence). Trimming left V 5 bases short and J 7 bases short, with 12 bases between. The CDR3 spells CSASITEEQYF. CDR3 nucleotides: TGCAGTGCTTCCATCACCGAAGAGCAGTACTTC.

The CDR3 sequence is CASSLPGRRICEQYF. Written as DNA, the CDR3 is TGTGCCAGCAGCTTACCTGGGAGAAGGATCTGCGAGCAGTACTTC. The genes are TRBV7-9 and TRBJ2-7; maybe TRBD2 (5 bases). CDR3 size: 15 residues. V lost 2 bases to trimming and J lost 6 bases, with 17 bases between them. The germline V gene encodes CDR1 SEHNR and CDR2 FQNEAQ (reference sequence). Based on the CDR3 plus reference TRBV7-9 and TRBJ2-7, the full variable domain is DTGVSQNPRHKITKRGQNVTFRCDPISEHNRLYWYRQTLGQGPEFLTYFQNEAQLEKSRLLSDRFSAERPKGSFSTLEIQRTEQGDSAMYLCASSLPGRRICEQYFGPGTRLTVT.

The V call is TRBV20-1, the J call TRBJ1-4; 8 bases agree with TRBD1. The CDR3 loop spans 15 amino acids. Germline V gene sequence: CDR1 DFQATT, CDR2 SNEGSKA (reference sequence). With 2 bases clipped from V and 5 bases from J, the junction kept 7 bases outside the gene matches. DNA for the CDR3: TGCAGTGCTAGACCTCCGGGACAGGACAATGAAAAACTGTTTTTT. It is translated as CSARPPGQDNEKLFF.

The rearrangement joins TRBV20-1 to TRBJ2-1, with 11 bases identical to TRBD1. V lost 6 bases, J lost 6 bases, and 7 bases stayed unmatched. The CDR3 covers 14 residues. The germline gives CDR1 DFQATT, CDR2 SNEGSKA (reference sequence). The CDR3 region has the DNA TGCAGTGCAGTGGACAGGGGGCGGGGCAATGAGCAGTTCTTC. It specifies CSAVDRGRGNEQFF.

The rearrangement joins TRBV3-1 to TRBJ2-1; D is perhaps TRBD1 (5 bases). The CDR3 consists of 14 residues. CDR1 and CDR2 (germline): LGHDT, YNNKEL (reference sequence). V was pared by 5 bases and J by 6 bases, with 14 bases between. The DNA for the CDR3 is TGTGCCAGCAGCATGGGCCCGCAGGGCAATGAGCAGTTCTTC. Translated: CASSMGPQGNEQFF.

The chain recombines TRBV27 with TRBJ2-7; D possibly matches TRBD1 or TRBD2 (5 bases each). The CDR3 covers 15 residues. V was shortened by 8 bases and J by 3 bases, with 20 bases between the two germline ends. The germline CDR1 and CDR2 sequences are MNHEY and SMNVEV (reference sequence). CDR3 sequence reads: CASHGVRKGYYEQYF. The CDR3 DNA follows: TGTGCCAGCCACGGGGTGCGGAAGGGGTACTACGAGCAGTACTTC.

The table lists this clonotype with a few counts. The chain carries TRBV10-3 and TRBJ2-1, with D perhaps assigned TRBD1 or TRBD2 (6 bases each). Trimming removed 10 bases from V and 4 bases from J, with 17 bases in between. CDR3 length: 14 amino acids. Germline lookup yields CDR1 ENHRY and CDR2 SYGVKD. This CDR3 reads CATGGGSMYNEQFF. In DNA form, the CDR3 reads TGTGCCACCGGAGGGGGTTCGATGTACAATGAGCAGTTCTTC.

For the CDR3, the DNA is TGCAGTGCCGAGGTCGCCACATCCTACGAGCAGTACTTC. This codes for CSAEVATSYEQYF. The chain uses TRBV20-1 and TRBJ2-7; D ambiguous. The germline V and J ends were trimmed by 6 bases and 1 base, with 13 bases remaining between them. Germline V gene lookup returns CDR1 DFQATT and CDR2 SNEGSKA (reference sequence). This CDR3 has 13 amino acids.

A few counts support this clonotype. The chain employs TRBV5-6 and TRBJ2-7, with D perhaps TRBD1 (5 bases). This CDR3 has 14 residues. V lost 0 bases and J 2 bases, leaving 9 bases between the germline ends. In germline, CDR1 is SGHDT, CDR2 YYEEEE. The CDR3 is CASSLGTQTYEQYF. The CDR3 DNA reads as TGTGCCAGCAGCTTGGGGACACAAACCTACGAGCAGTACTTC.

This clonotype was observed at least ten times. The genes are TRBV4-2 and TRBJ2-5, with 9 positions matching TRBD2. This CDR3 has 20 amino acids. The germline V gene encodes CDR1 LGHNA and CDR2 YNFKEQ. The trim removed 3 bases at V and 3 bases at J, leaving 20 bases unmatched. Here the CDR3 reads CASSQDGASGVNGIEETQYF. The CDR3 bases are TGTGCCAGCAGCCAGGATGGGGCTAGCGGGGTAAATGGGATAGAAGAGACCCAGTACTTC.

This clonotype showed up just a few times. J is TRBJ1-6 and V is TRBV5-6, with unresolved D. CDR3 length: 16 amino acids. Trimming removed 4 bases from V and 0 bases from J, with 11 bases in between. Germline-derived CDR1 and CDR2 are SGHDT and YYEEEE. The CDR3 nucleotides are TGTGCCAGCAGCCCGCGAATACGCTCCTATAATTCACCCCTCCACTTT. Translating it yields CASSPRIRSYNSPLHF.

This clonotype occurred many times. The CDR3 DNA sequence: TGCAGCGTACTCGGAGGGGAACTAAACTATGGCTACACCTTC. Its translation: CSVLGGELNYGYTF. The chain combines TRBV29-1 with TRBJ1-2; a weak D match, TRBD1 (5 bases). V lost 6 bases, J lost 2 bases, and 16 bases lay in between. Germline V gene lookup returns CDR1 SQVTM and CDR2 ANQGSEA. This CDR3 comprises 14 residues. The whole variable domain, remainder taken from reference TRBV29-1 and TRBJ1-2, is SAVISQKPSRDICQRGTSLTIQCQVDSQVTMMFWYRQQPGQSLTLIATANQGSEATYESGFVIDKFPISRPNLTFSTLTVSNMSPEDSSIYLCSVLGGELNYGYTFGSGTRLTVV.

V gene TRBV5-5 combines with J gene TRBJ1-3; maybe TRBD1 (6 bases). CDR1 is SGHKS, CDR2 YYEKEE, per germline (reference sequence). This CDR3 spans 15 amino acids. Trimming pared 0 bases from V and 2 bases from J, leaving 9 bases between. In DNA form, the CDR3 reads TGTGCCAGCAGCTTGGACGGGGGCGCTGGAAACACCATATATTTT. Its translation: CASSLDGGAGNTIYF. The full variable domain, completed using reference TRBV5-5 and TRBJ1-3, is DAGVTQSPTHLIKTRGQQVTLRCSPISGHKSVSWYQQVLGQGPQFIFQYYEKEERGRGNFPDRFSARQFPNYSSELNVNALLLGDSALYLCASSLDGGAGNTIYFGEGSWLTVV.

This clonotype was seen at least ten times. The chain employs TRBV7-2 and TRBJ2-3; D is uncertain. This CDR3 region has 11 residues. With 3 bases removed from V and 6 bases from J, the gap between germline ends came to 4 bases. Looked up from germline, CDR1 is SGHTA and CDR2 is FQGNSA. CDR3 DNA: TGTGCCAGCAGCTTCGCGGATACGCAGTATTTT. Protein: CASSFADTQYF.

The CDR3 is CASSLQGRSYGYTF. Written as DNA, the CDR3 is TGTGCCAGCAGCTTGCAGGGGCGCAGCTATGGCTACACCTTC. The chain joins TRBV5-6 to TRBJ1-2, with a tentative D call TRBD1 (6 bases). Trimming took off 1 base at V and 4 bases at J, with 11 bases between the two ends. The length of the CDR3 is 14 residues. Germline values: CDR1 SGHDT, CDR2 YYEEEE.

This clonotype was seen more than once but under ten times. The chain couples TRBV6-5 to TRBJ1-1; D is possibly TRBD1 (6 bases). The V end was cut by 5 bases, the J end by 4 bases, with 11 bases between. CDR3 length equals 13 residues. Germline lookup yields CDR1 MNHEY and CDR2 SVGAGI. In DNA form, the CDR3 reads TGTGCCAGCAGTAGAGGGGGGATCACTGAAGCTTTCTTT. Its protein product is CASSRGGITEAFF.

The chain carries TRBV20-1 and TRBJ2-1, with D perhaps TRBD2 (5 bases). This CDR3 contains 14 residues. Trimming removed 1 base from V and 0 bases from J, with 7 bases in between. Germline V gene lookup returns CDR1 DFQATT and CDR2 SNEGSKA (reference sequence). In DNA, the CDR3 is TGCAGTGCTAGAGGGAGGTTCTCCTACAATGAGCAGTTCTTC. Protein sequence: CSARGRFSYNEQFF.

This clonotype has a handful of counts. V usage is TRBV28 and J usage is TRBJ2-1; TRBD1 agrees at 8 bases. The CDR3 has 16 residues. After removal of 5 bases from V and 3 bases from J, the junction contained 9 bases not matched to a gene. Germline loops: CDR1 MDHEN, CDR2 SYDVKM. The CDR3 bases are TGTGCCAGCAGTCCCCACGGACAGGGAGGCTACAATGAGCAGTTCTTC. This sequence encodes CASSPHGQGGYNEQFF.

This clonotype was recorded a few times. The chain couples TRBV9 to TRBJ2-2; TRBD2 agrees at 8 bases. Germline CDR1 reads SGDLS; CDR2 reads YYNGEE. Trimming took 3 bases from V and 2 from J; bases not matched to a gene: 3. This CDR3 contains 15 residues. The CDR3 protein is CASSDSGINTGELFF. In DNA, the CDR3 is TGTGCCAGCAGCGATAGCGGGATCAACACCGGGGAGCTGTTTTTT.

The rearrangement joins TRBV20-1 to TRBJ2-3; D may be TRBD1 (5 bases). The CDR3 loop spans 15 amino acids. V lost 6 bases, J lost 4 bases, and 20 bases lay in between. Germline values: CDR1 DFQATT, CDR2 SNEGSKA (reference sequence). The DNA of the CDR3 is TGCAGTGCCCTCAGGCCACTCCAGGGTGCAGATACGCAGTATTTT. Translated, it gives CSALRPLQGADTQYF.

This sequence joins TRBV7-2 and TRBJ1-5; D remains ambiguous. The CDR3 sequence is 15 residues long. Trimming left V 5 bases short and J 2 bases short, with 13 bases between. CDR1 is SGHTA and CDR2 is FQGNSA in the germline V gene. Written as DNA, the CDR3 is TGTGCCAGCAGCCGACGCGGGCAGGGCAATCAGCCCCAGCATTTT. It codes for CASSRRGQGNQPQHF.

In this sample, this clonotype turned up a few times. The J gene is TRBJ2-5, the V gene TRBV7-9; a possible D gene is TRBD2 (6 bases). This CDR3 is built from 14 residues. Trimming took 5 bases from V and 2 from J, leaving 12 bases between them. Per germline, CDR1 SEHNR and CDR2 FQNEAQ (reference sequence). The CDR3 spells CASSPGTQQETQYF. CDR3 bases: TGTGCCAGCAGCCCTGGGACTCAACAAGAGACCCAGTACTTC.